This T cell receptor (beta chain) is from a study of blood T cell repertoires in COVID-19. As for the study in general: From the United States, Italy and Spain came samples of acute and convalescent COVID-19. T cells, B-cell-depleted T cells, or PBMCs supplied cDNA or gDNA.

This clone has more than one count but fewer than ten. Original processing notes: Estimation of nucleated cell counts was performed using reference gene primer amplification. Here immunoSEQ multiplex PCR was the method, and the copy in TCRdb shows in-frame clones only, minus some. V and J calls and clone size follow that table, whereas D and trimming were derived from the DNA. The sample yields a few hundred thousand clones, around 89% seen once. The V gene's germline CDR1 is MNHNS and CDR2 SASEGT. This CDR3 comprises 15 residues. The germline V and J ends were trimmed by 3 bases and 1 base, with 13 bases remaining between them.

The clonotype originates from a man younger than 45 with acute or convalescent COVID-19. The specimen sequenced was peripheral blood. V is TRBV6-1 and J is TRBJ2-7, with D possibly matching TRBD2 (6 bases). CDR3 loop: CASSDPHGGSYEQYF. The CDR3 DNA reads TGTGCCAGCAGTGACCCCCACGGAGGGTCCTACGAGCAGTACTTC.